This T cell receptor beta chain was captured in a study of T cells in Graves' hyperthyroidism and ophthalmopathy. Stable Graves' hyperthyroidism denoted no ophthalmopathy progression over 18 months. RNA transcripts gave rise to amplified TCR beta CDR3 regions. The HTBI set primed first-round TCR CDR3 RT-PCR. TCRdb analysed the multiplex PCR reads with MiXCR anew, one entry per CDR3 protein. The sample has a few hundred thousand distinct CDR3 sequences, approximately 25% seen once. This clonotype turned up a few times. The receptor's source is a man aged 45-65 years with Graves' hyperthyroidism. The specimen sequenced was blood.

The CDR3 loop reads CASSSSTGTPLHF. The CDR3 nucleotides read TGTGCCAGCAGCTCATCAACCGGGACACCCCTCCACTTT. J is TRBJ1-6 and V is TRBV7-3, with D hard to call. In germline, CDR1 is SGHTA, CDR2 FQGTGA. The CDR3 loop spans 13 amino acids. V gave up 4 bases and J gave up 11 bases, with 12 bases separating them.